This T cell receptor beta chain was recorded in a study of the immune and genomic landscape of osteosarcoma (dated by TCRdb to about 2020). Broadly, across the study: The overall cohort was composed of about 45 pediatric and adult patients with high-grade osteosarcoma, and a median age at diagnosis of about 25 years (range about 5-85) was recorded. The cohort was enriched for poor-risk disease, as unfavorable pathologic response to standard therapy was shown in 73% of the cohort and around 67% of the cohort were deceased. In the overall cohort, 60% of patients were male, and roughly 75% had localized disease at diagnosis. To define immunogenic potential, the study profiled osteosarcoma specimens using whole genome, RNA and T-cell receptor sequencing along with immunohistochemistry and reverse phase protein arrays. To characterize the osteosarcoma immunogenomic landscape, TCR sequencing results were integrated with transcriptome, protein array and immunostaining data. The goal of the study was to explain why immune checkpoint inhibitors have shown limited clinical activity in osteosarcoma. Each of a few patients provided a couple of samples from the same tumor site. The research as a whole found: Because osteosarcoma is rare and all possible samples were collected, sample size was not determined by any statistical method. In five cases a single hyperexpanded clone dominated the repertoire, and each of those five cases had fewer than 100 T-cell clonotypes. Higher TCR productive clonality was observed in the immune-hot C3 cluster than in the cold C1 cluster, although TCR productive clonality remained low overall. The clonality benchmarks were taken from external normal skin and healthy peripheral blood data instead of from matched normal tissue. Along with the frozen tumor specimens, matched blood was collected from just a couple of patients. Overall, productive TCR clonality was low, with an average of 0.09 and a maximum of 0.3, which suggests limited T-cell clonal expansion.

Between the V and J ends, shortened by 8 bases and 5 bases respectively, the junction contains 13 bases. The cysteine opens and the phenylalanine closes a CDR3 of 13 amino acids. The CDR3 DNA has 39 bases and is translated from base 1. From a lookup of the germline V gene, CDR1 and CDR2 are ENHRY and SYGVKD. TCR beta chain CDR3 regions were immunosequenced with the ImmunoSEQ Assay (Adaptive Biotechnologies). As for the authors' bioinformatics: TCRB rearrangements, read counts, read proportions and gene usage were exported through the ImmunoSEQ Analyzer platform. T-cell clonality was calculated from productive rearrangements as 1 minus Pielou's evenness. In the clonal space homeostasis analysis, clonotypes were grouped as rare, small, medium, large or hyperexpanded (0.01 to 1 of the repertoire). TCR productive clonality was compared across immune clusters C1, C2 and C3 using the Wilcoxon rank sum test. Not all clones reach the TCRdb copy of this immuneACCESS table, which keeps in-frame sequences only. Checked studies attribute under half of the gap to unresolved V genes and leave the rest unexplained. V and J calls plus clone size are reproduced from that table; the DNA served to infer D and trimming. The sample yields about 2,800 clones; more than 75% were counted once. The ten largest clones represent about a tenth of the sample.

Specimens were post-treatment primary, local recurrence and metastasis tumors from poor-prognosis patients. Frozen resected lung metastases of osteosarcoma were used as metastasis specimens. Concerning this clone itself: Its specific antigen is unknown. The sample holds no much larger clone one base away, and base qualities are not on file.

The sequencing input was metastatic tumor tissue from the lung. The sample's cell subset or site label, in plain terms: lung metastasis of osteosarcoma. The chain employs TRBV10-3 and TRBJ2-1, with the D gene possibly TRBD1 or TRBD2, each one fitting 5 bases. This sequence was found in a woman aged 18-29 years with osteosarcoma. The age is the age at diagnosis. Here is the DNA: TGTGCCATCGGACCGGGACCAGACAATGAGCAGTTCTTC. This yields the protein CAIGPGPDNEQFF.